This is a list of T cell receptor beta chains from one sample in a study of T cell repertoires in ileal Crohn's disease. Method: immunoSEQ multiplex PCR; TCRdb's copy keeps in-frame clones and lacks some. The sample holds under 6,000 clones, about three quarters seen once. Sequenced input: ileal tissue. Every receptor here comes from an adult with Crohn's disease. Each CDR3 is given with its conserved first and last residue. D genes are given only for firm matches. Not all rows give a size; the values are once, few, many and, for expanded clones, a class.

v_gene	abundance	j_gene	d_gene	CDR3aa	CDR3nt
TRBV19	.	TRBJ1-1	TRBD1	CASSIDPTGRVTEAFF	TGTGCCAGTAGTATAGACCCGACAGGGAGGGTCACTGAAGCTTTCTTT
TRBV5-5	.	TRBJ1-5	TRBD1	CASSLGGGDNQPQHF	TGTGCCAGCAGCTTGGGAGGGGGCGACAATCAGCCCCAGCATTTT
TRBV7-2	once	TRBJ2-5	.	CASSTVGTQYF	TGTGCCAGCAGCACGGTAGGGACCCAGTACTTC
TRBV5-6	.	TRBJ2-3	.	CASILEGSADTQYF	TGTGCCAGCATCTTAGAGGGCAGCGCAGATACGCAGTATTTT
TRBV28	.	TRBJ2-1	.	CASSMDSSYNEQFF	TGTGCCAGCAGTATGGACAGCTCCTACAATGAGCAGTTCTTC
TRBV10-1	.	TRBJ2-1	TRBD2	CASSPTSGGNNEQFF	TGCGCCAGCAGCCCCACTAGCGGGGGGAACAATGAGCAGTTCTTC
TRBV4-2	.	TRBJ2-7	.	CASSQVSQGRNEQYF	TGTGCCAGCAGCCAAGTTTCACAGGGCCGGAACGAGCAGTACTTC
TRBV7-2	.	TRBJ2-2	.	CASSLGRAGELFF	TGTGCCAGCAGCTTAGGGAGAGCCGGGGAGCTGTTTTTT
TRBV11-2	.	TRBJ1-2	.	CASSLDGLGGYTF	TGTGCCAGCAGCTTAGATGGACTAGGTGGCTACACCTTC
TRBV6-1	.	TRBJ2-3	.	CASSLSGSHTDTQYF	TGTGCCAGCAGTCTCTCGGGGTCCCACACAGATACGCAGTATTTT
TRBV7-9	.	TRBJ2-3	.	CASSYTSGASDTQYF	TGTGCCAGCAGCTACACGTCAGGGGCTTCAGATACGCAGTATTTT
TRBV5-1	.	TRBJ1-2	.	CASTRQAPMGGYTF	TGCGCCAGCACCCGACAGGCCCCCATGGGTGGCTACACCTTC
TRBV29-1	.	TRBJ2-5	TRBD1	CSVVRTGRFETQYF	TGCAGCGTTGTTCGGACAGGGCGGTTTGAGACCCAGTACTTC
TRBV29-1	.	TRBJ1-2	.	CSVDSRTDYGYTF	TGCAGCGTTGATAGCAGAACAGACTATGGCTACACCTTC
TRBV9	.	TRBJ2-3	TRBD2	CASSVGPSGISDTQYF	TGTGCCAGCAGCGTAGGTCCTAGCGGGATTTCAGATACGCAGTATTTT
TRBV4-1	few	TRBJ2-7	TRBD2	CASSQEPGLAGVVF	TGCGCCAGCAGCCAAGAACCGGGACTAGCGGGGGTTGTCTTC
TRBV7-9	.	TRBJ2-5	.	CASSRGMETQYF	TGTGCCAGCAGCCGGGGAATGGAGACCCAGTACTTC